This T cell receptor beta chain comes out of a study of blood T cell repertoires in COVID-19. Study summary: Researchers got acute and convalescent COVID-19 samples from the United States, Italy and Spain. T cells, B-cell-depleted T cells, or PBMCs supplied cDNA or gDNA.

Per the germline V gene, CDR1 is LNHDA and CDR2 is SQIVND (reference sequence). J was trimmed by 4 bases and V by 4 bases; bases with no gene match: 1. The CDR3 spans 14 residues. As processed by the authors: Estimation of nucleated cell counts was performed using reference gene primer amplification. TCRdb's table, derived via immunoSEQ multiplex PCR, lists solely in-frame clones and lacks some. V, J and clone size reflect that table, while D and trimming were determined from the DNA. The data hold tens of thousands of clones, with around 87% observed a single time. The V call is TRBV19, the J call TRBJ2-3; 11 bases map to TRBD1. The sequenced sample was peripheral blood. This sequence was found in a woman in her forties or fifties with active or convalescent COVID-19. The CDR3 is CASSKDRGPDTQYF. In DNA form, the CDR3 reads TGTGCCAGTAGTAAGGACAGGGGGCCAGATACGCAGTATTTT.